This T cell receptor (beta chain) is from a study of shared T cell receptors in the human thymus. Assay: immunoSEQ multiplex PCR; the TCRdb copy retains only in-frame clones and omits some. The data show roughly 700,000 clones, with around 87% seen just once and about 0.01% held by the top ten. The ends lost 4 bases at V and 2 bases at J; junction bases unmatched: 3. The germline gives CDR1 SGHTA, CDR2 FQGNSA. This CDR3 comprises 14 residues. This sample was shared with a second study, whose subject was human thymus T cells. Per that paper: All donors were healthy Finnish infants who were undergoing corrective surgery to treat congenital heart defects. Corrective heart surgery yielded resections, and these provided the thymus tissue. Among thymic and blood repertoires, usage of V and J genes appeared biased. Unrelated people showed highly overlapping thymic repertoires, related research reported.

The sequence came from a boy in the first two years of life with a congenital heart defect. V and J are TRBV7-2 and TRBJ2-7, with 9 bases matching TRBD2. The specimen sequenced was thymocytes. This chain's CDR3 is CASSSGLAPYEQYF. The CDR3, as DNA: TGTGCCAGCAGCTCCGGACTAGCGCCCTACGAGCAGTACTTC.